These T cell receptor beta chains were read from a single sample in a study of cytomegalovirus exposure and HLA in healthy donors. Profiling relied on immunoSEQ multiplex PCR, and the TCRdb table lists in-frame clones only, not all of them. Among around 230,000 clones listed, 80% to 90% were seen once. The material sequenced was PBMCs. The origin of the receptors is a girl aged 2-10 years in good health and CMV-seronegative. The CDR3 runs from the conserved cysteine through the conserved F or W. A D gene is named only where the DNA matches it firmly. The size entry is marked missing in some rows and otherwise reads once, few, many or a size class.

clone size: .
J gene: TRBJ2-7
D gene: .
V gene: TRBV7-2
CDR3 DNA: TGTGCCAGCAGCTGGGGGGACGAGCAGTACTTC
CDR3 protein: CASSWGDEQYF

clone size: .
J gene: TRBJ2-5
D gene: TRBD1
V gene: TRBV5-6
CDR3 DNA: TGTGCCAGCAGCCCCCAAGGACAGGGGGCCGAGACCCAGTACTTC
CDR3 protein: CASSPQGQGAETQYF

clone size: .
J gene: TRBJ1-5
D gene: .
V gene: TRBV5-1
CDR3 DNA: TGCGCCAGCAGCTTGGGGGGGGGCTGGCAGCCCCAGCATTTT
CDR3 protein: CASSLGGGWQPQHF

clone size: .
J gene: TRBJ2-1
D gene: .
V gene: TRBV30
CDR3 DNA: TGTGCCTGGAGTTTTGGGGGGGGGCGATTCGAGCAGTTCTTC
CDR3 protein: CAWSFGGGRFEQFF

clone size: .
J gene: TRBJ2-5
D gene: TRBD2
V gene: TRBV2
CDR3 DNA: TGTGCCAGCAGCGCCCCGGGACTAGCGGTTGCGACCCAGTACTTC
CDR3 protein: CASSAPGLAVATQYF

clone size: once
J gene: TRBJ2-3
D gene: TRBD1
V gene: TRBV6-1
CDR3 DNA: TGTGCCAGCAGTGCCCGGGGGACAGGCCCCACAGATACGCAGTATTTT
CDR3 protein: CASSARGTGPTDTQYF

clone size: once
J gene: TRBJ2-7
D gene: .
V gene: TRBV18
CDR3 DNA: TGTGCCAGCTCACCATTCAAGGGGCCTTCCTACGAGCAGTACTTC
CDR3 protein: CASSPFKGPSYEQYF

clone size: .
J gene: TRBJ1-1
D gene: .
V gene: TRBV6-5
CDR3 DNA: TGTGCCAGCAGTTACTCGAGGGCTGGACAGGAAGCTTTCTTT
CDR3 protein: CASSYSRAGQEAFF

clone size: .
J gene: TRBJ2-2
D gene: .
V gene: TRBV6-5
CDR3 DNA: TGTGCCAGCAGTTACTCGGGGGGTAACACCGGGGAGCTGTTTTTT
CDR3 protein: CASSYSGGNTGELFF

clone size: .
J gene: TRBJ1-1
D gene: TRBD1
V gene: TRBV14
CDR3 DNA: TGTGCCAGCAGTCCCAACAGGGGGAACACTGAAGCTTTCTTT
CDR3 protein: CASSPNRGNTEAFF

clone size: .
J gene: TRBJ1-2
D gene: .
V gene: TRBV5-6
CDR3 DNA: TGTGCCAGCAGCTTGACAGGGATAGACTATGGCTACACCTTC
CDR3 protein: CASSLTGIDYGYTF

clone size: .
J gene: TRBJ1-4
D gene: TRBD1
V gene: TRBV14
CDR3 DNA: TGTGCCAGCAGCGAATACAGGGGACCTGCTGAAAAACTGTTTTTT
CDR3 protein: CASSEYRGPAEKLFF

clone size: .
J gene: TRBJ1-3
D gene: .
V gene: TRBV25-1
CDR3 DNA: TGTGCCAGCAGTGACCCTCTTGGAAACACCATATATTTT
CDR3 protein: CASSDPLGNTIYF

clone size: .
J gene: TRBJ1-1
D gene: TRBD1
V gene: TRBV6-5
CDR3 DNA: TGTGCCAGCAAACCCAGGGGGGACACTGAAGCTTTCTTT
CDR3 protein: CASKPRGDTEAFF

clone size: .
J gene: TRBJ1-1
D gene: .
V gene: TRBV10-1
CDR3 DNA: TGCGCCAGCAGGGAACAGGAGTCCACTGAAGCTTTCTTT
CDR3 protein: CASREQESTEAFF

clone size: .
J gene: TRBJ2-3
D gene: TRBD2
V gene: TRBV6-6
CDR3 DNA: TGTGCCAGCAGGGGATCAAGCGGGAGGACGAGGGATACGCAGTATTTT
CDR3 protein: CASRGSSGRTRDTQYF

clone size: few
J gene: TRBJ1-6
D gene: TRBD1
V gene: TRBV4-1
CDR3 DNA: TGCGCCAGCAGCCAAGACAGGGGGACCTATAATTCACCCCTCCACTTT
CDR3 protein: CASSQDRGTYNSPLHF

clone size: .
J gene: TRBJ1-2
D gene: .
V gene: TRBV4-1
CDR3 DNA: TGCGCCAGCAGCCCCCTCACGGGGGGGCCTTCCTATGGCTACACCTTC
CDR3 protein: CASSPLTGGPSYGYTF

clone size: .
J gene: TRBJ1-1
D gene: TRBD1
V gene: TRBV7-3
CDR3 DNA: TGTGCCAGCAGCTTAACGGGGGCCCGGGACAGGGGGCCCACTGAAGCTTTCTTT
CDR3 protein: CASSLTGARDRGPTEAFF

clone size: .
J gene: TRBJ2-7
D gene: TRBD2
V gene: TRBV15
CDR3 DNA: TGTGCCACCTCAGCGAGACTAGCGGAGATCTACGAGCAGTACTTC
CDR3 protein: CATSARLAEIYEQYF

clone size: .
J gene: TRBJ1-4
D gene: .
V gene: TRBV11-2
CDR3 DNA: TGTGCCAGCAGCGTGAAGGGGAAACCTAATGAAAAACTGTTTTTT
CDR3 protein: CASSVKGKPNEKLFF

clone size: .
J gene: TRBJ1-6
D gene: TRBD1
V gene: TRBV4-1
CDR3 DNA: TGCGCCAGCAGCCAAGAGTTGGACAGGGTTAATTCACCCCTCCACTTT
CDR3 protein: CASSQELDRVNSPLHF

clone size: .
J gene: TRBJ2-2
D gene: TRBD2
V gene: TRBV5-1
CDR3 DNA: TGCGCCAGCAGCTTGGAACCCCCCGCGGGGGACTTATTCACCGGGGAGCTGTTTTTT
CDR3 protein: CASSLEPPAGDLFTGELFF

clone size: .
J gene: TRBJ2-7
D gene: .
V gene: TRBV30
CDR3 DNA: TGTGCCTGGTTCCAGGTCCCATACGAGCAGTACTTC
CDR3 protein: CAWFQVPYEQYF

clone size: .
J gene: TRBJ1-3
D gene: .
V gene: TRBV7-2
CDR3 DNA: TGTGCCAGCAGCTTAGGCAGTACTGGAAACACCATATATTTT
CDR3 protein: CASSLGSTGNTIYF

clone size: .
J gene: TRBJ2-3
D gene: TRBD2
V gene: TRBV10-1
CDR3 DNA: TGCGCCAGCAGTCGAGGACTAGAGGGCACAGATACGCAGTATTTT
CDR3 protein: CASSRGLEGTDTQYF

clone size: .
J gene: TRBJ1-2
D gene: .
V gene: TRBV11-2
CDR3 DNA: TGTGCCAGCAGTCGTGTCGGGGGGGATGGCTACACCTTC
CDR3 protein: CASSRVGGDGYTF

clone size: .
J gene: TRBJ2-7
D gene: .
V gene: TRBV6-5
CDR3 DNA: TGTGCCAGCAGGCAAGACACTCGTCCCTACGAGCAGTACTTC
CDR3 protein: CASRQDTRPYEQYF

clone size: .
J gene: TRBJ1-1
D gene: .
V gene: TRBV7-9
CDR3 DNA: TGTGCCAGCAGCTTCGCCGGGGTCTCTGAAGCTTTCTTT
CDR3 protein: CASSFAGVSEAFF

clone size: .
J gene: TRBJ2-7
D gene: TRBD2
V gene: TRBV9
CDR3 DNA: TGTGCCAGCAGCCCTGGCGTGCTGCTAGCGGGCGGCGAGCAGTACTTC
CDR3 protein: CASSPGVLLAGGEQYF

clone size: few
J gene: TRBJ2-3
D gene: TRBD2
V gene: TRBV5-1
CDR3 DNA: TGCGCCAGCAGCTCGAGCGGGACCAGCACAGATACGCAGTATTTT
CDR3 protein: CASSSSGTSTDTQYF

clone size: .
J gene: TRBJ2-7
D gene: TRBD1
V gene: TRBV7-9
CDR3 DNA: TGTGCCAGCAGCTTAGTCATGGGGACAGGGCTCCTCTCCTACGAGCAGTACTTC
CDR3 protein: CASSLVMGTGLLSYEQYF

clone size: .
J gene: TRBJ1-2
D gene: .
V gene: TRBV10-3
CDR3 DNA: TGTGCCATCAGCGAGAGCAGGGCAGACTATGGCTACACCTTC
CDR3 protein: CAISESRADYGYTF

clone size: .
J gene: TRBJ1-1
D gene: .
V gene: TRBV21-1
CDR3 DNA: TGTGCCAGCAGCAAAGCGGGGGGTCTCCCCCCTTTCTTT
CDR3 protein: CASSKAGGLPPFF